The 18 T cell receptor beta chains below were found in one sample sequenced in a study of control samples from healthy donors and cancer patients. This table comes from immunoSEQ multiplex PCR, and its TCRdb copy is limited to in-frame clones, with some not included. Of about 110,000 clones listed, approximately 87% are singletons. Sequenced input: PBMCs. All receptors derive from a woman aged 60-75 years with lung cancer.

The CDR3 region is CASSLFGGSTDTQYF. The DNA of the CDR3 is TGTGCCAGCAGCTTGTTTGGCGGGAGCACAGATACGCAGTATTTT. J is TRBJ2-3 and V is TRBV5-8, with D tentatively TRBD2 (5 bases). V was pared by 1 base and J by 0 bases, with 9 bases between. This CDR3 comprises 15 residues. Germline CDR1 SGHTS, CDR2 YDEGEE.

This clone was seen repeatedly, ten times or more. The sample has other DNA sequences that encode this CDR3 too. The V and J genes are TRBV19 and TRBJ1-5; 10 bases map to TRBD1. Per germline, CDR1 LNHDA and CDR2 SQIVND (reference sequence). The CDR3 spans 13 residues. The V and J ends lost 5 bases and 7 bases, in that order; junction bases with no gene match: 2. CDR3 sequence (DNA): TGTGCCAGTAGTGGACAGGGGGGCCAGCCCCAGCATTTT. Its translation: CASSGQGGQPQHF. The full variable domain, in which reference TRBV19 and TRBJ1-5 provide the parts outside the CDR3, is DGGITQSPKYLFRKEGQNVTLSCEQNLNHDAMYWYRQDPGQGLRLIYYSQIVNDFQKGDIAEGYSVSREKKESFPLTVTSAQKNPTAFYLCASSGQGGQPQHFGDGTRLSIL.

This chain uses TRBV2 with TRBJ1-5, with D uncertain. V gave up 2 bases and J gave up 6 bases, with 5 bases separating them. Germline lookup yields CDR1 SNHLY and CDR2 FYNNEI. The CDR3 sequence is 12 residues long. The CDR3 region has the DNA TGTGCCAGCAGTGAAATGGGTCAGCCCCAGCATTTT. Protein: CASSEMGQPQHF.

This chain joins TRBV5-4 and TRBJ2-7; a weak D match, TRBD1 (5 bases). V lost 0 bases and J 6 bases, leaving 16 bases between the germline ends. The CDR3 runs 15 residues. Germline assignment: CDR1 SGHNT and CDR2 YYREEE (reference sequence). CDR3 sequence reads: CASSLEGQGVVEQYF. In nucleotides, the CDR3 is TGTGCCAGCAGCTTGGAAGGACAAGGGGTGGTCGAGCAGTACTTC.

This chain joins TRBV5-1 and TRBJ2-5; 10 bases line up with TRBD1. From germline, CDR1 is SGHRS and CDR2 YFSETQ. The ends lost 3 bases at V and 4 bases at J; junction bases unmatched: 6. This CDR3 has 15 amino acids. The CDR3 nucleotides are TGCGCCAGCAGCTGGGGACAGGGGAATCCAGAGACCCAGTACTTC. It specifies CASSWGQGNPETQYF.

The chain has TRBV4-3 and TRBJ2-2; 8 bases agree with TRBD1. The V and J ends lost 4 bases and 5 bases, in that order; junction bases with no gene match: 6. The CDR3 spans 15 residues. Germline V gene lookup returns CDR1 LGHNA and CDR2 YSLEER. CDR3 DNA sequence: TGCGCCAGCAGCCCCGGCCAGGGGGCGACCGGGGAGCTGTTTTTT. Translation: CASSPGQGATGELFF.

The rearrangement uses TRBV4-1 and TRBJ1-2; D is unresolved. The CDR3 contains 13 residues. V was shortened by 2 bases and J by 5 bases, with 9 bases between the two germline ends. The V gene's germline CDR1 is MGHRA and CDR2 YSYEKL. The CDR3 is CASSQSPRYGYTF. CDR3 bases: TGCGCCAGCAGCCAAAGTCCTCGATATGGCTACACCTTC.

This chain connects TRBV5-1 to TRBJ2-3; D possibly corresponds to TRBD1 (6 bases). The CDR3 is 15 amino acids. Trimming took 0 bases from V and 4 from J, leaving 12 bases between them. Germline CDR1 and CDR2: SGHRS and YFSETQ. This CDR3 is CASSLEGQKADTQYF. The CDR3 DNA follows: TGCGCCAGCAGCTTGGAAGGACAGAAGGCAGATACGCAGTATTTT.

This chain joins TRBV7-2 and TRBJ2-7, with TRBD2 matching over 10 bases. V lost 3 bases, J lost 2 bases, and 4 bases stayed unmatched. CDR1 and CDR2 from the germline V gene are SGHTA and FQGNSA. The CDR3 length is 15 residues. The CDR3 coding sequence is TGTGCCAGCAGCTTCCTAGCGGGGGACGCCTACGAGCAGTACTTC. Its protein product is CASSFLAGDAYEQYF.

The chain joins TRBV3-1 (or the pseudogene TRBV3-2) to TRBJ1-1; D gene ambiguous. The length of the CDR3 is 15 residues. CDR1 is LGHDT and CDR2 is YNNKEL in the germline V gene (reference sequence). The V and J ends lost 1 base and 0 bases respectively, with 9 bases between them. This chain's CDR3 is CASSQGPGMNTEAFF. In DNA form, the CDR3 reads TGTGCCAGCAGCCAAGGCCCAGGTATGAACACTGAAGCTTTCTTT.

V and J are TRBV5-1 and TRBJ2-7; possible D gene TRBD1, 6 bases. The germline V and J ends were trimmed by 1 base and 4 bases, with 18 bases remaining between them. The germline CDR1 and CDR2 sequences are SGHRS and YFSETQ. The CDR3 length is 16 residues. CDR3 bases: TGCGCCAGCAGCTTGCCCCCGGGACAAGGGACGTACGAGCAGTACTTC. Its protein is CASSLPPGQGTYEQYF. Together with reference TRBV5-1 and TRBJ2-7, the CDR3 gives the full variable domain: KAGVTQTPRYLIKTRGQQVTLSCSPISGHRSVSWYQQTPGQGLQFLFEYFSETQRNKGNFPGRFSGRQFSNSRSEMNVSTLELGDSALYLCASSLPPGQGTYEQYFGPGTRLTVT.

The V call is TRBV4-2, the J call TRBJ2-3; 10 nucleotides align to TRBD2. The V gene's germline CDR1 is LGHNA and CDR2 YNFKEQ. The V segment lost 0 bases and the J segment 2 bases; nucleotides outside the gene matches: 8. The CDR3 is made up of 18 amino acids. CDR3 nucleotide sequence: TGTGCCAGCAGCCAAGAAGATAGCGGGGGGACTCCCACAGATACGCAGTATTTT. Protein sequence: CASSQEDSGGTPTDTQYF.

Worth noting for this clone: At one end the junction does not follow the germline gene, possibly because of a read error. CDR3 DNA: TGTGGGGGGGGGTCCTACAATGAGCAGTTCTTC. It codes for CGGGSYNEQFF. The chain links TRBV20-1 to TRBJ2-1, with 7 bases lining up with TRBD2. CDR1 DFQATT and CDR2 SNEGSKA come from the germline V gene (reference sequence). This CDR3 comprises 11 residues.

The chain employs TRBV9 and TRBJ2-3; no definite D call. This CDR3 has 13 amino acids. V lost 3 bases and J 0 bases, leaving 5 bases between the germline ends. From germline, CDR1 is SGDLS and CDR2 YYNGEE. The CDR3 nucleotides read TGTGCCAGCAGCGCCCAGAGCACAGATACGCAGTATTTT. Its protein product is CASSAQSTDTQYF.

The CDR3 spells CASSLAGSGTDTQYF. The CDR3 nucleotides read TGTGCCAGCAGTTTAGCGGGATCGGGGACAGATACGCAGTATTTT. The rearrangement uses TRBV6-6 and TRBJ2-3; 8 positions match TRBD2. The CDR3 has 15 residues. Germline V CDR1 and CDR2: MNHNY, SVGAGI (reference sequence). V trimming: 4 bases; J trimming: 3 bases; junction bases outside the gene matches: 6.

V and J are TRBV11-3 and TRBJ1-1; D is undetermined. The CDR3 extends over 13 amino acids. V dropped 4 bases and J dropped 6 bases, with 12 bases sitting between them. Germline V gene sequence: CDR1 SGHNT, CDR2 YENEEA. The chain's CDR3 is CASSSHGSAEAFF. The CDR3 nucleotides are TGTGCCAGCAGCTCCCATGGGTCGGCTGAAGCTTTCTTT.

This clone was seen once. This chain joins TRBV5-1 and TRBJ2-1; TRBD2 agrees at 9 bases. The J segment lost 9 bases and the V segment lost 1 base, leaving 8 bases of the junction unmatched. CDR3 length equals 15 residues. Germline-derived CDR1 and CDR2 are SGHRS and YFSETQ. CDR3: CASSLKGSGSFEQFF. In nucleotides, the CDR3 is TGCGCCAGCAGCTTGAAAGGTAGCGGGAGCTTTGAGCAGTTCTTC.

The rearrangement links TRBV6-5 to TRBJ2-2, with 8 nucleotides matching TRBD1. There are 15 residues in the CDR3. V shed 6 bases, J shed 2 bases, and the junction held 5 bases outside the gene matches. CDR1 is MNHEY and CDR2 is SVGAGI in the germline V gene. The CDR3 DNA follows: TGTGCCAGCAGGACCGGACAGGGCAACACCGGGGAGCTGTTTTTT. Amino acid sequence: CASRTGQGNTGELFF.